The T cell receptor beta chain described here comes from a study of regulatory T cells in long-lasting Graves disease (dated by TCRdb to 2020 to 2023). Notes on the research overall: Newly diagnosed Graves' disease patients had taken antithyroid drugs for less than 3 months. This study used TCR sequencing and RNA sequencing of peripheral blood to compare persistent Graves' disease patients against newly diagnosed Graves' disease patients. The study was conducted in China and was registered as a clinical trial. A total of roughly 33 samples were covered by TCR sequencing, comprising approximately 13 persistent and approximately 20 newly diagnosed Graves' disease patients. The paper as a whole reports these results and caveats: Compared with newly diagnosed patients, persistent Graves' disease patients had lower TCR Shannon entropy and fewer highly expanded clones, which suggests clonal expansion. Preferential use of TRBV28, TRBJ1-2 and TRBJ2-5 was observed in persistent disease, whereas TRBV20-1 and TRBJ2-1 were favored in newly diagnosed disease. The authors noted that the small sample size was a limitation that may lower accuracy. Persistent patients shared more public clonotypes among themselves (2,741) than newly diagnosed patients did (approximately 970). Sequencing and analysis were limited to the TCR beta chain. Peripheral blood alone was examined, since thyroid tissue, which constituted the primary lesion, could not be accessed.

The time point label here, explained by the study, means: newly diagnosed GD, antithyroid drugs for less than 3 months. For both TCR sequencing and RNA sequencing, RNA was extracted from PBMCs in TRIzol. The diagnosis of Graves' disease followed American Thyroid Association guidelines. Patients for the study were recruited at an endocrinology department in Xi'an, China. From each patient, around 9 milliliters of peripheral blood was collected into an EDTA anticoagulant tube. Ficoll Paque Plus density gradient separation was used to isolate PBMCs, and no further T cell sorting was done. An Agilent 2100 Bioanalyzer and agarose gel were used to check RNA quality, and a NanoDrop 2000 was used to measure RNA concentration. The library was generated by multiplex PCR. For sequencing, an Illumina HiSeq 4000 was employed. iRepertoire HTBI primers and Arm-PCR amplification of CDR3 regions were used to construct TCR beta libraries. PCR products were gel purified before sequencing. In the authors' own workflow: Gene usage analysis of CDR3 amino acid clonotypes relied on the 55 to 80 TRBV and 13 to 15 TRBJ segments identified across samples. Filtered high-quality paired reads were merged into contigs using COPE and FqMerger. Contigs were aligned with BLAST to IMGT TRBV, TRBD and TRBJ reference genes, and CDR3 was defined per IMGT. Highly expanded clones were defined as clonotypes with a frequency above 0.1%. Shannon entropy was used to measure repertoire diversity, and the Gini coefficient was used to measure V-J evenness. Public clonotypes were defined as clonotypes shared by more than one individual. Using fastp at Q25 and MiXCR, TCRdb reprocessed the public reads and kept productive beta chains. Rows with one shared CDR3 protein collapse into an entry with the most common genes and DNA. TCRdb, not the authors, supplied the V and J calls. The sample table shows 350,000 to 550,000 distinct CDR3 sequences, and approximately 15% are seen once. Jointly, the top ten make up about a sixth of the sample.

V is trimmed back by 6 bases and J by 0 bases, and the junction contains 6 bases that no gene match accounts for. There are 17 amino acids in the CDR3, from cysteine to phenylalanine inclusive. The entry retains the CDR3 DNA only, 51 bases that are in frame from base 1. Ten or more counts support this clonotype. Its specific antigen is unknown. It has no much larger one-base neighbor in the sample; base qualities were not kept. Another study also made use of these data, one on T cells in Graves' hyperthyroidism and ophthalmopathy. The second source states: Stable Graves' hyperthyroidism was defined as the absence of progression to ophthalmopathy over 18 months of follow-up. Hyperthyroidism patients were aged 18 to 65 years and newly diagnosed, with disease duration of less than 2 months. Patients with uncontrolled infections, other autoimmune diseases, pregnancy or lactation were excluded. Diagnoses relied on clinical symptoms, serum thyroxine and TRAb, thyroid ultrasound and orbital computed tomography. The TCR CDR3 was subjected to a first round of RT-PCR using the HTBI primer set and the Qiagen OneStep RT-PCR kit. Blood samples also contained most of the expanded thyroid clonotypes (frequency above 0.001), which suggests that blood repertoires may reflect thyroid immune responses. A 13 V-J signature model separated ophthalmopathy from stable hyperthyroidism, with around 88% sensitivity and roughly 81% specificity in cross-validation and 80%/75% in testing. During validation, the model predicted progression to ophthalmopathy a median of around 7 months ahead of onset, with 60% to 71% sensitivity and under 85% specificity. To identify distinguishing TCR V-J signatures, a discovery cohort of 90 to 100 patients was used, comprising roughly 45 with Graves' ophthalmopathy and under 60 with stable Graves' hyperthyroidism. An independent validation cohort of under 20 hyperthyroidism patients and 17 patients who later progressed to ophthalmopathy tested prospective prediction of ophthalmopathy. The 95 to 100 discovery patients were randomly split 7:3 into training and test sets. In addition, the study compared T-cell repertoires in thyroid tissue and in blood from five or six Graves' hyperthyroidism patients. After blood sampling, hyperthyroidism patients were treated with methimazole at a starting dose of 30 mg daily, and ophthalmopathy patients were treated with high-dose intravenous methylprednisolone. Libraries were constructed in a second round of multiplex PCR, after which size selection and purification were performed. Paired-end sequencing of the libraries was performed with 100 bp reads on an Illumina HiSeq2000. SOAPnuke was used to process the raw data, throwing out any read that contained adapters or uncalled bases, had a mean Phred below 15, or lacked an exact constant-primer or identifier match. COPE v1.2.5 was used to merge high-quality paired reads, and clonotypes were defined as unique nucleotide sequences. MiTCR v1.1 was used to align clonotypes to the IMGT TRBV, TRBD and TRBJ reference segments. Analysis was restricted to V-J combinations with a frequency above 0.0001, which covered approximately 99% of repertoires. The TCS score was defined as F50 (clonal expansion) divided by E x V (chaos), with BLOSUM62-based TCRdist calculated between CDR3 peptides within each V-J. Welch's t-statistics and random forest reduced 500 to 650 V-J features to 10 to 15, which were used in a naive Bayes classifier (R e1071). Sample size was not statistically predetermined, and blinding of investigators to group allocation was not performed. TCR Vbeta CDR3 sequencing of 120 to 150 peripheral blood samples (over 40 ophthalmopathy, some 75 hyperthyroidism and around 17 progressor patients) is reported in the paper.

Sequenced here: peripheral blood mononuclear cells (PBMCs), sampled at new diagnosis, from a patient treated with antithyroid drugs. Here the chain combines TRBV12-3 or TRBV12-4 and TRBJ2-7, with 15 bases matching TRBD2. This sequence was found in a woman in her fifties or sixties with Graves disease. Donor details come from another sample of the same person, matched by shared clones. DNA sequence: TGTGCCAGCAGCCCCGGACTAGCGGGAGGGGGCTCCTACGAGCAGTACTTC. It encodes CASSPGLAGGGSYEQYF.